The next 14 T cell receptor beta chains were all read from a single sample in a study of CD8+ T cells in alopecia areata. cDNA serving as the sequencing template came from extracted, reverse transcribed RNA. Libraries were prepared by immunoSEQ multiplex PCR; TCRdb keeps only in-frame clonotypes and omits some of them. Among about 30,000 clones listed, around two thirds were seen once. Material: NKG2D-high CD8+ T cells sorted from blood. These receptors were collected from a human donor with alopecia areata.

A remark on this clone: A junction boundary mismatches the germline segment, possibly from a read error. The chain has TRBV4-3 and TRBJ2-3; no definite D call. Germline assignment: CDR1 LGHNA and CDR2 YSLEER. The CDR3 spans 15 residues. The CDR3 nucleotides read TGCGCCAGCAGCAAAGATCTCAGGATCACAGATACGCAGTATTTT. This sequence encodes CASSKDLRITDTQYF.

V gene TRBV28 combines with J gene TRBJ2-5; D unclear. CDR1 MDHEN and CDR2 SYDVKM come from the germline V gene. Trimming took off 4 bases at V and 2 bases at J, with 8 bases between the two ends. The length of the CDR3 is 13 residues. The CDR3 DNA reads TGTGCCAGCAGTTCGAATTTACAAGAGACCCAGTACTTC. Protein: CASSSNLQETQYF.

V and J are TRBV29-1 and TRBJ2-7; tentative D call: TRBD2 (6 bases). Deletions cut 4 bases from V and 2 bases from J, with 15 bases between. The V gene's germline CDR1 is SQVTM and CDR2 ANQGSEA. The CDR3 is 14 amino acids. CDR3 sequence reads: CSVVWAGRAYEQYF. Here the CDR3 DNA reads TGCAGCGTTGTCTGGGCGGGGCGGGCCTACGAGCAGTACTTC.

V and J are TRBV13 and TRBJ2-1, with D maybe TRBD2 (5 bases). Per germline, CDR1 PRHDT and CDR2 FYEKMQ (reference sequence). The V end lost 3 bases, the J end lost 5 bases, and 11 bases lay between the germline ends. The CDR3 length is 14 residues. The CDR3 here is CASSFGSANNEQFF. CDR3 coding DNA: TGTGCCAGCAGCTTTGGTAGCGCTAACAATGAGCAGTTCTTC.

The chain employs TRBV7-9 and TRBJ1-1, with a tentative D call TRBD1 (5 bases). The V end was cut by 3 bases, the J end by 1 base, with 9 bases between. The CDR3 spans 14 residues. Per germline, CDR1 SEHNR and CDR2 FQNEAQ (reference sequence). The CDR3 nucleotides are TGTGCCAGCAGCTTCCTTGGGGGGAACACTGAAGCTTTCTTT. This translates into CASSFLGGNTEAFF.

The V call is TRBV18, the J call TRBJ2-7; 7 nucleotides align to TRBD1. The CDR3 runs to 15 residues. Germline trimming cut 2 bases from V and 2 bases from J; bases unmatched to any gene: 6. The germline CDR1 and CDR2 sequences are KGHSH and LQKENI. This chain's CDR3 is CASSPGTVTAYEQYF. In DNA, the CDR3 is TGTGCCAGCTCACCAGGGACAGTGACCGCCTACGAGCAGTACTTC. The complete variable domain, with remaining parts taken from reference TRBV18 and TRBJ2-7, reads NAGVMQNPRHLVRRRGQEARLRCSPMKGHSHVYWYRQLPEEGLKFMVYLQKENIIDESGMPKERFSAEFPKEGPSILRIQQVVRGDSAAYFCASSPGTVTAYEQYFGPGTRLTVT.

This clone occurred once. The J gene is TRBJ2-3, the V gene TRBV7-9; D is unclear. This CDR3 region has 16 residues. Between the trimmed V and J ends, which lost 5 bases and 3 bases, there was a span of 18 bases. Germline CDR1 and CDR2: SEHNR and FQNEAQ (reference sequence). This CDR3 reads CASSPPTLTWTDTQYF. CDR3 DNA sequence: TGTGCCAGCAGCCCCCCCACCTTGACGTGGACAGATACGCAGTATTTT.

This clone occurred a few times. The germline gene is not matched at one end of the junction; a read error may be the cause. Here the CDR3 reads CASSLVGFEETQYF. In DNA form, the CDR3 reads TGTGCTAGCAGCTTAGTGGGTTTCGAAGAGACCCAGTACTTC. This chain links TRBV7-7 with TRBJ2-5; D uncertain. Per the germline V gene, CDR1 is SSHAT and CDR2 is FNYEAQ (reference sequence). CDR3 size: 14 residues.

This clone was observed a single time. This sequence joins TRBV7-9 and TRBJ1-3, with a tentative D call TRBD1 (6 bases). The CDR3 sequence is 19 residues long. V lost 8 bases and J 2 bases, leaving 28 bases between the germline ends. Germline CDR1 reads SEHNR; CDR2 reads FQNEAQ (reference sequence). For the CDR3, the DNA is TGTGCCAGCGGTTCCGTAACTACCAAACGGGGGGGCACTGGAAACACCATATATTTT. It translates to CASGSVTTKRGGTGNTIYF.

The chain is built from TRBV7-8 and TRBJ2-1, with D perhaps TRBD2 (6 bases). V gave up 3 bases and J gave up 3 bases, with 12 bases separating them. The germline V gene encodes CDR1 SGHVS and CDR2 FQNEAQ. The CDR3 is 15 residues long. The CDR3 nucleotides are TGTGCCAGCAGCTTGGGAGGACACTACTACAATGAGCAGTTCTTC. Translated, it gives CASSLGGHYYNEQFF.

This sequence joins TRBV29-1 and TRBJ2-7; D is unresolved. The CDR3 contains 13 residues. Between the trimmed V and J ends, which lost 6 bases and 2 bases, there was a span of 14 bases. CDR1 SQVTM and CDR2 ANQGSEA come from the germline V gene. CDR3 bases: TGCAGCGTCCTTACCCCTTTAGCCTACGAGCAGTACTTC. It specifies CSVLTPLAYEQYF.

The chain has TRBV7-9 and TRBJ1-1; the D gene is possibly TRBD1 (6 bases). The V gene's germline CDR1 is SEHNR and CDR2 FQNEAQ (reference sequence). V lost 5 bases to trimming and J lost 1 base, with 17 bases between them. This CDR3 spans 16 amino acids. This CDR3 reads CASSRLRQVQNTEAFF. CDR3 coding DNA: TGTGCCAGCAGCCGCCTGCGACAGGTACAGAACACTGAAGCTTTCTTT.

V is TRBV2 and J is TRBJ2-5, with TRBD2 as a possible D gene (6 bases). The J call is uncertain, as TRBJ2-7 better fits the DNA end. CDR3 length: 14 residues. CDR1 SNHLY and CDR2 FYNNEI come from the germline V gene. The CDR3 spells CASSEEGRPSEQYF. The CDR3 bases are TGTGCCAGCAGTGAGGAGGGGCGGCCTTCCGAGCAGTACTTC.

This clone is termed medium-sized. The genes are TRBV19 and TRBJ2-1; 9 nucleotides align to TRBD1. The CDR3 sequence is 14 residues long. V lost 4 bases to trimming and J lost 4 bases; unmatched junction nucleotides: 2. The germline V gene encodes CDR1 LNHDA and CDR2 SQIVND (reference sequence). The CDR3 protein is CASSTGQGYNEQFF. The CDR3 nucleotides read TGTGCCAGTAGTACTGGACAGGGGTACAATGAGCAGTTCTTC.